This TCR beta chain was sequenced during a study of T-cell reconstitution after alpha-beta-depleted transplantation in children. Study conclusions and caveats: At around two months after transplant, the alpha-beta T cells were reportedly derived from several hundred expanded clones that came from non-depleted graft cells.

It was with unique molecular identifiers that the TCRbeta library was prepared. From the PCR reads, TCRdb called clonotypes with MiXCR, one entry per CDR3 protein. The sample contains approximately 630,000 distinct CDR3 sequences, around 13% of which appear only once. The V gene's germline CDR1 is GTSNPN and CDR2 SVGIG (reference sequence). The CDR3 extends over 12 amino acids. V shed 1 base and J 4 bases; nucleotides not matched to a gene: 0. As regards this clonotype: The target antigen is unknown.

This sequence was found in a girl aged 2-10 years with congenital amegakaryocytic thrombocytopenia, due to receive a stem cell transplant. The gene calls are TRBV30 and TRBJ2-7; 8 bases agree with TRBD1. The material was PBMCs, obtained before TCRalphabeta/CD19-depleted stem cell transplant. The CDR3 region is CAWSGTGYEQYF. In DNA form, the CDR3 reads TGTGCCTGGAGTGGGACAGGGTACGAGCAGTACTTC. The variable domain in full, completed from reference TRBV30 and TRBJ2-7, reads SQTIHQWPATLVQPVGSPLSLECTVEGTSNPNLYWYRQAAGRGLQLLFYSVGIGQISSEVPQNLSASRPQDRQFILSSKKLLLSDSGFYLCAWSGTGYEQYFGPGTRLTVT.